This record covers a single TCR beta chain. Its antigen remains unidentified. Base qualities are missing; no much larger clone stands one base away. The immunoSEQ Assay, a bias-controlled multiplex PCR, was used to amplify TCRbeta CDR3 regions from genomic DNA. The paper's data handling went like this. The number of nucleated cells in each sample was estimated from the amplification of reference gene primers within the assay. To quantify the absolute abundance of each unique TCRbeta CDR3 rearrangement, sequence reads were collapsed and filtered. For each sample, productive Simpson clonality was calculated as the square root of Simpson's diversity index across productive rearrangements. As stored in TCRdb, this immuneACCESS dataset retains in-frame rearrangements with V and J assigned. A fraction of the clones does not appear; measured against another copy, unresolved V genes explain less than half of the discrepancy, and the remainder lacks a known reason. V and J calls and clone size are given by that table; D and trimming were obtained from the DNA. In all, the sample holds fewer than 350,000 clones, and more than 75% of those were seen once. The top ten clonotypes cover approximately 2% of the sample.

V is clipped by 0 bases and J by 5 bases, and the sequence between their germline boundaries is 10 bases long. Taken from cysteine to phenylalanine, the CDR3 has 14 residues. CDR3 DNA only is kept here, 42 bases in frame from base 1. CDR1 and CDR2 are drawn from the germline V gene (reference sequence): LNHDA, SQIVND. Samples from volunteer blood donors who had recovered from COVID-19 were contributed by a second Seattle source. The collaborating institutions used their own protocols to collect whole blood in K2EDTA tubes. Collaborator samples were shipped for TCRbeta analysis as frozen whole blood, isolated PBMCs, or DNA extracted from either sample type. The data stem from a study of blood T cell repertoires in COVID-19 (TCRdb year 2020). General notes on the study: The collaborator samples originated in the United States, Italy and Spain and spanned the acute and convalescent phases of COVID-19. The prospective study material was composed of cDNA or gDNA derived from T cells, B-cell-depleted T cells, or PBMCs. The dataset comprised deeply sampled blood TCRbeta repertoires from subjects exposed to, actively infected with, or recovered from COVID-19. The repertoires were made available in a free public database intended to serve as a resource for research on the immune response to SARS-CoV-2. Samples came from the ongoing ImmuneRACE study (first 160 participants) plus 1,254 subjects from 6 global collaborators. A de-identified subject ID, COVID-19 status, age in years and sex were almost always included in the sample metadata. Where available, HLA class I and class II types were taken from metadata supplied by the sample provider and were not determined by assay-based typing. Broad study findings and their caveats: How much clinical and demographic metadata was included differed by source and by participant, and the metadata was provided uncurated.

The rearrangement joined TRBV19 to TRBJ1-2; the D gene is unclear. The source material was peripheral blood. The receptor's source is a woman younger than 45 who had recovered from COVID-19. The bases read TGTGCCAGTAGTATAGAGTCCGTCGGGTATGGCTACACCTTC. Its protein is CASSIESVGYGYTF.